What follows are 3 T cell receptor beta chains derived from one specimen sequenced in a study of T-cell reconstitution after alpha-beta-depleted transplantation in children. For TCRbeta, the library was prepared with unique molecular identifiers. TCRdb reprocessed the PCR reads with MiXCR, giving one entry per CDR3 protein. The table lists approximately 590,000 distinct CDR3 sequences, roughly a tenth of them singletons. Sequenced here: PBMCs from the stem cell graft donor, sampled from the stem cell graft. These receptors all stem from a human donor who donated a stem cell graft to a child with acute myeloid leukemia.

This sequence joins TRBV4-1 and TRBJ2-1, with 9 bases identical to TRBD2. This CDR3 spans 16 amino acids. The germline CDR1 and CDR2 sequences are MGHRA and YSYEKL. The ends lost 1 base at V and 4 bases at J; junction bases unmatched: 5. The CDR3 nucleotides are TGCGCCAGCAGCCAAGGTAGCGGGGGTTGGTACAATGAGCAGTTCTTC. It codes for CASSQGSGGWYNEQFF.

In this sample, this clonotype turned up many times. The CDR3 sequence: CASSLEGRTGYTF. DNA for the CDR3: TGCGCCAGCAGCTTGGAGGGCAGGACCGGCTACACCTTC. V gene TRBV5-1 combines with J gene TRBJ1-2; D not certain. Trimming left V 0 bases short and J 8 bases short, with 11 bases between. The germline CDR1 and CDR2 sequences are SGHRS and YFSETQ. The CDR3 totals 13 residues.

V is TRBV12-3 or TRBV12-4 and J is TRBJ2-1; a possible D gene is TRBD2 (6 bases). This CDR3 is built from 14 residues. Between the trimmed V and J ends, which lost 7 bases and 8 bases, there was a span of 18 bases. CDR3 sequence (DNA): TGTGCCAGCACCCCGACTAGGGTGAGCCATGAGCAGTTCTTC. Translating gives CASTPTRVSHEQFF.